Listed below are T cell receptor beta chains from one sample, sequenced in a study of cytomegalovirus exposure and HLA in healthy donors. TCRdb keeps only in-frame clones here, not all; method: immunoSEQ multiplex PCR. The sample has under 250,000 clones, 76% seen once. Sequencing used PBMCs. These receptor sequences come from a man younger than 30 in good health and CMV-seronegative. CDR3s include the opening cysteine and the closing phenylalanine or tryptophan. Fields, in order: V gene, J gene, clone size, D gene, CDR3 DNA, CDR3 protein. D genes are given only for firm matches. Clone size, where shown, is once, few, many, or a class for clones that have expanded.

TRBV19	TRBJ2-3	NA	TRBD1	TGTGCCAGTAGTTTCCGACAGGGGGCGAATCCAGATACGCAGTATTTT	CASSFRQGANPDTQYF
TRBV30	TRBJ2-7	NA	NA	TGTGCCTGGAGGGAATCAGGGAAAAGCTCCTACGAGCAGTACTTC	CAWRESGKSSYEQYF
TRBV6-1	TRBJ1-5	NA	NA	TGTGCCAGCAGTGATAACAGGGGCAATCAGCCCCAGCATTTT	CASSDNRGNQPQHF
TRBV28	TRBJ1-5	NA	NA	TGTGCCAGCAGTACTCAGGTTCCCCAGCATTTT	CASSTQVPQHF
TRBV7-2	TRBJ1-1	NA	NA	TGTGCCAGCCGCATATACGGGGGGGAAGCTTTCTTT	CASRIYGGEAFF
TRBV7-2	TRBJ2-1	NA	NA	TGTGCCAGCAGTCAACAGGGAATCGGGTCCAGTGAGCAGTTCTTC	CASSQQGIGSSEQFF
TRBV7-9	TRBJ1-1	NA	NA	TGTGCCAGCAGCTATGGGGGGGGTCCGGGTGAAGCTTTCTTT	CASSYGGGPGEAFF
TRBV5-1	TRBJ2-7	NA	TRBD1	TGCGCCAGCGGCAGGACAGGGGGTGTGGGGCAGTACTTC	CASGRTGGVGQYF
TRBV18	TRBJ1-5	few	NA	TGTGCCAGCAGTAACAGGGCTTCCAATCAGCCCCAGCATTTT	CASSNRASNQPQHF
TRBV5-4	TRBJ2-1	NA	TRBD2	TGTGCCACCGGACTAGCGGGCTATGAGCAGTTCTTC	CATGLAGYEQFF
TRBV9	TRBJ2-7	NA	TRBD1	TGTGCCAGCAGCCCAGACAGGGGGGGGGACGAGCAGTACTTC	CASSPDRGGDEQYF
TRBV5-4	TRBJ2-1	NA	NA	TGTGCCAGCAGCTGGGGGGGCGGTGAGCAGTTCTTC	CASSWGGGEQFF
TRBV5-1	TRBJ2-5	NA	TRBD2	TGCGCCAGCAGCGGTATTAGCGGGAGAACAGAGACCCAGTACTTC	CASSGISGRTETQYF
TRBV9	TRBJ2-7	NA	TRBD1	TGTGCCAGCAGCCGGGACAGTCCTTCCGAGCAGTACTTC	CASSRDSPSEQYF
TRBV11-2	TRBJ2-7	NA	TRBD2	TGTGCCAGCAGCTCCCGGACTAGCGGGACCTACGAGCAGTACTTC	CASSSRTSGTYEQYF
TRBV7-3	TRBJ1-2	NA	NA	TGTGCCAGCAGTATAAGGGGGGGGTCGGAGTATGGCTACACCTTC	CASSIRGGSEYGYTF
TRBV7-9	TRBJ1-2	NA	NA	TGTGCCAGCAGCTTAGCGGGCAGACCTAACTATGGCTACACCTTC	CASSLAGRPNYGYTF
TRBV11-2	TRBJ2-7	NA	NA	TGTGCCAGCAGCTTAGCTGGGCGACAGACCTACGAGCAGTACTTC	CASSLAGRQTYEQYF
TRBV4-1	TRBJ2-7	NA	TRBD2	TGCGCCAGCAAAACAACTAGCGGGGCCGCCGAGCAGTACTTC	CASKTTSGAAEQYF
TRBV19	TRBJ2-1	NA	NA	TGTGCCAGTAGTTTGGACAGTCGATCTACCTACAATGAGCAGTTCTTC	CASSLDSRSTYNEQFF
TRBV7-8	TRBJ2-7	NA	TRBD2	TGTGCCAGCAGCTTAGCGCTCGGGGGGGTCTACGAGCAGTACTTC	CASSLALGGVYEQYF
TRBV27	TRBJ2-1	few	TRBD2	TGTGCCAGCAGTTTAGTTGCTAGCGGATACAATGAGCAGTTCTTC	CASSLVASGYNEQFF
TRBV19	TRBJ2-5	NA	TRBD1	TGTGCCAGTAGTCCCAGGGGGCGAGGTTTGCAAGAGACCCAGTACTTC	CASSPRGRGLQETQYF
TRBV7-9	TRBJ2-7	few	NA	TGTGCCAGCAGCTTAGCGGGAGGTAGTGAGCAGTACTTC	CASSLAGGSEQYF
TRBV7-2	TRBJ1-2	NA	NA	TGTGCCAGCAGCTTTTCTGTCGGTGGGGGCGATGGCTACACCTTC	CASSFSVGGGDGYTF
TRBV4-2	TRBJ2-2	NA	TRBD2	TGTGCCAGCAAACAAGACCCCGGGACTAGACATACGGACACCGGGGAGCTGTTTTTT	CASKQDPGTRHTDTGELFF
TRBV30	TRBJ2-1	NA	NA	TGTGCCTGGGCCTCAGCGGAGTCCTACAATGAGCAGTTCTTC	CAWASAESYNEQFF
TRBV29-1	TRBJ2-5	few	TRBD2	TGCGGGGGGTTCATAGCGGGAAAAGAGACCCAGTACTTC	CGGFIAGKETQYF
TRBV15	TRBJ1-5	NA	NA	TGTGCCACCAGCAAATTCGACAGTCTGATGCAGCCCCAGCATTTT	CATSKFDSLMQPQHF
TRBV27	TRBJ2-7	NA	TRBD1	TGTGCCAGCAGTCCGGGACAGGGAGTCAACGAGCAGTACTTC	CASSPGQGVNEQYF
TRBV6-5	TRBJ1-5	NA	NA	TGTGCCAGCAGCCCGGTGTTTAGCAATCAGCCCCAGCATTTT	CASSPVFSNQPQHF
TRBV4-1	TRBJ1-2	NA	TRBD1	TGCGCCAGCAGCCAGGGACAGGGGGAAATTTTCTATGGCTACACCTTC	CASSQGQGEIFYGYTF
TRBV5-6	TRBJ2-5	NA	NA	TGTGCCAGCAGCTTACAGGGAGAGACCCAGTACTTC	CASSLQGETQYF
TRBV28	TRBJ2-7	NA	TRBD2	TGTGCCAGCAGTTTATATAGTCCTAGCGGGAGCTACGAGCAGTACTTC	CASSLYSPSGSYEQYF
TRBV25-1	TRBJ2-3	NA	NA	TGTGCCAGCAGTCCCCAGACAGGAAGGGGTCCAGATACGCAGTATTTT	CASSPQTGRGPDTQYF
TRBV9	TRBJ2-1	once	NA	TGTGCCAGCAGCGTAGTGGAGTGGGGAGTCCGGGTCAATGAGCAGTTCTTC	CASSVVEWGVRVNEQFF
TRBV9	TRBJ2-7	NA	NA	TGTGCCAGCAGCGTCTGGCCCAAGAGCGACGAGCAGTACTTC	CASSVWPKSDEQYF
TRBV30	TRBJ1-4	NA	NA	TGTGCCTGGAACTACAGGATTAATGAAAAACTGTTTTTT	CAWNYRINEKLFF
TRBV6-1	TRBJ1-4	NA	NA	TGTGCCAGCAGTGAACGGGGGGAGGGGGGTGAAAAACTGTTTTTT	CASSERGEGGEKLFF
TRBV7-9	TRBJ1-1	few	NA	TGTGCCAGCAGCTTGAGGACAGCGAACACTGAAGCTTTCTTT	CASSLRTANTEAFF